This T cell receptor beta chain was sequenced for a study of cytomegalovirus exposure and HLA in healthy donors. Across the study: HLA-typed donors were the source of about 90 million unique TCRs held in an early data release.

This clone has a single count. Its antigen is currently unknown. Findings and caveats of the study: Reportedly, fewer N-insertions than the approximately 700-donor mean appeared in an Asian-associated ancestry cluster in a later analysis. The study found most TCR sequences rare, yet found some public TCRs in many donors. In presence/absence analyses, roughly uniform sequencing depth across donors was assumed.

PCR primers comprised 60 Vbeta and 13 Jbeta primers. Measured with immunoSEQ multiplex PCR; TCRdb has only the in-frame clones, and not every one. The sample holds about 98,000 clones, about three quarters seen once. The CDR3 totals 15 residues. The ends were cut back, 5 bases at V and 1 base at J, with 11 bases in the middle. CDR1 SGHTA and CDR2 FQGTGA come from the germline V gene. The specimen was PBMCs. The chain joins TRBV7-3 to TRBJ2-2, with D possibly matching TRBD2 (5 bases). This TCR was sampled from a man in his forties or fifties in good health and CMV-seronegative. CDR3 in amino acids: CASSPPGMNTGELFF. For the CDR3, the DNA is TGTGCCAGCAGCCCCCCGGGGATGAACACCGGGGAGCTGTTTTTT.